These 27 T cell receptor beta chains originate from one sample sequenced in a study of shared clonotypes between healthy human individuals. Only CD45RO-negative cells positively selected for CCR7 counted as naive CD8 cells, so terminally differentiated effector memory CD45RA+ cells were excluded. TCRdb keeps only in-frame clones here, not all; method: immunoSEQ multiplex PCR. The sample has about 2 million clones; about 95% are singletons. The sequenced sample was naive CD8+ T cells sorted from blood. The receptors were sampled from a man in his late teens or twenties in good health.

This clone occurred once. J is TRBJ1-3 and V is TRBV19, with unresolved D. Looked up from germline, CDR1 is LNHDA and CDR2 is SQIVND (reference sequence). Trimming removed 8 bases at V and 0 bases at J, with 14 bases between. This CDR3 is 15 amino acids long. CDR3 sequence: CASGLTAFSGNTIYF. The CDR3 DNA sequence: TGTGCCAGTGGGCTCACAGCCTTCTCTGGAAACACCATATATTTT.

The chain recombines TRBV27 with TRBJ2-5; 13 bases map to TRBD2. The trim removed 4 bases at V and 4 bases at J, leaving 9 bases unmatched. CDR3 length equals 17 residues. Germline V lookup: CDR1 MNHEY, CDR2 SMNVEV (reference sequence). The chain's CDR3 is CASSSLGTSGAGETQYF. In nucleotides, the CDR3 is TGTGCCAGCAGTTCTCTCGGGACTAGCGGGGCGGGAGAGACCCAGTACTTC.

The chain recombines TRBV7-9 with TRBJ1-6, with 10 bases aligning to TRBD1. The CDR3 sequence is 16 residues long. CDR1 SEHNR and CDR2 FQNEAQ come from the germline V gene (reference sequence). The junction had 5 bases not matched to a gene; V was cut back by 1 base and J by 8 bases. The CDR3: CASSLDWDRGHSPLHF. CDR3 nucleotides: TGTGCCAGCAGCTTAGACTGGGACAGGGGACATTCACCCCTCCACTTT.

J is TRBJ2-7 and V is TRBV9; D remains unclear. The CDR3 consists of 14 residues. V lost 0 bases and J lost 6, with 13 bases in between. Looked up from germline, CDR1 is SGDLS and CDR2 is YYNGEE. The CDR3 spells CASSVEGSWSEQYF. The CDR3 nucleotides read TGTGCCAGCAGCGTAGAGGGTAGTTGGTCCGAGCAGTACTTC.

The chain couples TRBV6-1 to TRBJ1-2, with 9 bases aligning to TRBD1. The V gene's germline CDR1 is MNHNS and CDR2 SASEGT. J gave up 4 bases and V 5 bases, and 8 bases lay outside the gene matches. This CDR3 has 15 residues. Here the CDR3 DNA reads TGTGCCAGCAGTTCGCCGACAGGGGGTACCTATGGCTACACCTTC. Translation: CASSSPTGGTYGYTF.

The chain joins TRBV7-9 to TRBJ2-1, with D perhaps matching TRBD1 (5 bases). Trimming took 5 bases from V and 8 from J, leaving 10 bases between them. The germline gives CDR1 SEHNR, CDR2 FQNEAQ (reference sequence). This CDR3 has 12 residues. CDR3 sequence reads: CASSSRVYEQFF. Written as DNA, the CDR3 is TGTGCCAGCAGCAGCAGGGTCTATGAGCAGTTCTTC.

The chain carries TRBV4-3 and TRBJ2-2; TRBD2 agrees at 8 bases. Per the germline V gene, CDR1 is LGHNA and CDR2 is YSLEER. This CDR3 comprises 17 residues. The V gene end was trimmed by 8 bases and the J gene end by 6 bases; junction bases not matched to a gene: 17. The CDR3 sequence: CASGEGAGARFAGELFF. The CDR3 DNA sequence: TGCGCCAGCGGGGAGGGAGCGGGGGCCCGGTTCGCCGGGGAGCTGTTTTTT.

Turning to this clone: Other DNA sequences in the same sample also yield this CDR3. The V and J genes are TRBV7-9 and TRBJ2-7; a weak D match, TRBD2 (6 bases). Germline lookup yields CDR1 SEHNR and CDR2 FQNEAQ (reference sequence). Trimming shortened V by 1 base and J by 1 base, and 8 bases separated the two germline ends. CDR3 size: 14 residues. CDR3 sequence: CASSLEGRSYEQYF. CDR3 nucleotides: TGTGCCAGCAGCTTAGAAGGGAGGTCCTACGAGCAGTACTTC. The full variable domain, completed using reference TRBV7-9 and TRBJ2-7, is DTGVSQNPRHKITKRGQNVTFRCDPISEHNRLYWYRQTLGQGPEFLTYFQNEAQLEKSRLLSDRFSAERPKGSFSTLEIQRTEQGDSAMYLCASSLEGRSYEQYFGPGTRLTVT.

In DNA, the CDR3 is TGTGCCAGCAGTGACCAGAGCACCGGGGAGCTGTTTTTT. This sequence encodes CASSDQSTGELFF. The gene calls are TRBV25-1 and TRBJ2-2; D gene uncertain. Germline values: CDR1 MGHDK, CDR2 SYGVNS. The germline V and J ends were trimmed by 3 bases and 4 bases, with 6 bases remaining between them. This CDR3 has 13 residues.

This clone was picked up one time. This chain joins TRBV7-9 and TRBJ2-7, with TRBD2 matching over 14 bases. Germline V gives CDR1 SEHNR, CDR2 FQNEAQ (reference sequence). V shed 2 bases, J shed 3 bases, and the junction held 3 bases outside the gene matches. The CDR3 runs 16 residues. In nucleotides, the CDR3 is TGTGCCAGCAGCTTATTGGGACTAGCGGGAGACTACGAGCAGTACTTC. Protein: CASSLLGLAGDYEQYF.

The V call is TRBV2, the J call TRBJ2-1; maybe TRBD2 (5 bases). Germline loops: CDR1 SNHLY, CDR2 FYNNEI. V was pared by 5 bases and J by 8 bases, with 10 bases between. This CDR3 is built from 12 residues. CDR3 in DNA: TGTGCCAGCAGTAGAACTAGGGATGAGCAGTTCTTC. Its protein product is CASSRTRDEQFF.

The chain carries TRBV5-5 and TRBJ1-6; D not certain. The CDR3 length is 16 residues. V lost 0 bases and J lost 9, with 16 bases in between. Germline loops: CDR1 SGHKS, CDR2 YYEKEE (reference sequence). The CDR3 bases are TGTGCCAGCAGCTTGGCGGAGGCTGAGTACGCTTCACCCCTCCACTTT. It is translated as CASSLAEAEYASPLHF.

The chain joins TRBV7-8 to TRBJ1-5; a weak D match, TRBD1 (5 bases). The CDR3 sequence is 14 residues long. CDR1 is SGHVS and CDR2 is FQNEAQ in the germline V gene. Deletions cut 0 bases from V and 9 bases from J, with 12 bases between. The CDR3 sequence is CASSLAPGDGPQHF. The CDR3 DNA is TGTGCCAGCAGCTTAGCGCCCGGGGACGGGCCCCAGCATTTT.

The chain combines TRBV18 with TRBJ2-7; weak D call: TRBD1 (5 bases). CDR1 is KGHSH and CDR2 is LQKENI in the germline V gene. The V end lost 3 bases, the J end lost 3 bases, and 9 bases lay between the germline ends. The CDR3 is 13 residues long. CDR3 nucleotide sequence: TGTGCCAGCTCACCGGACACAGACTACGAGCAGTACTTC. The encoded protein is CASSPDTDYEQYF.

The chain links TRBV19 to TRBJ2-7; a weak D match, TRBD2 (5 bases). Trimming shortened V by 1 base and J by 3 bases, and 13 bases separated the two germline ends. CDR1 is LNHDA and CDR2 is SQIVND in the germline V gene (reference sequence). The CDR3 is 15 residues long. In DNA, the CDR3 is TGTGCCAGTAGTATAGCAGAGGGATTGGTCTACGAGCAGTACTTC. Encoded protein: CASSIAEGLVYEQYF.

J is TRBJ2-7 and V is TRBV14, with D hard to call. V was pared by 4 bases and J by 0 bases, with 13 bases between. The CDR3 extends over 15 amino acids. The germline CDR1 and CDR2 sequences are SGHDN and FVKESK. The CDR3 loop reads CASSPSPQGSYEQYF. For the CDR3, the DNA is TGTGCCAGCAGCCCCTCGCCCCAAGGCTCCTACGAGCAGTACTTC.

The chain combines TRBV6-6 with TRBJ2-2, with 9 bases matching TRBD1. Germline V gene data show CDR1 as MNHNY and CDR2 as SVGAGI (reference sequence). The CDR3 length is 15 residues. J lost 5 bases, V lost 7 bases, and 8 bases had no gene match. For the CDR3, the DNA is TGTGCCAGCACCACTACAGGGGGCGCAACCGGGGAGCTGTTTTTT. This translates into CASTTTGGATGELFF.

With regard to this clone: Other DNA sequences of this sample code for an identical CDR3. This sequence joins TRBV19 and TRBJ2-7; 10 bases are a match to TRBD1. CDR1 LNHDA and CDR2 SQIVND come from the germline V gene (reference sequence). V lost 5 bases to trimming and J lost 1 base; unmatched junction nucleotides: 5. The CDR3 extends over 15 amino acids. The CDR3 DNA reads TGTGCCAGTAGTGGCCGGACAGGGGGATCCTACGAGCAGTACTTC. As protein: CASSGRTGGSYEQYF. Supplemented by reference TRBV19 and TRBJ2-7, the full variable domain reads DGGITQSPKYLFRKEGQNVTLSCEQNLNHDAMYWYRQDPGQGLRLIYYSQIVNDFQKGDIAEGYSVSREKKESFPLTVTSAQKNPTAFYLCASSGRTGGSYEQYFGPGTRLTVT.

This chain joins TRBV19 and TRBJ1-2; 10 bases are a match to TRBD1. Germline loops: CDR1 LNHDA, CDR2 SQIVND (reference sequence). The CDR3 contains 16 residues. J lost 5 bases, V lost 7 bases, and 13 bases had no gene match. CDR3 sequence (DNA): TGTGCCAGTACCCCGGGACAGGGGTTGGGGATATATGGCTACACCTTC. Amino acid sequence: CASTPGQGLGIYGYTF.

This chain connects TRBV10-3 to TRBJ2-1, with 12 bases identical to TRBD2. This CDR3 is built from 20 residues. Germline-derived CDR1 and CDR2 are ENHRY and SYGVKD. J was trimmed by 6 bases and V by 3 bases; bases with no gene match: 18. The chain's CDR3 is CAISDHTTLAGGPFSNEQFF. DNA of the CDR3: TGTGCCATCAGTGACCATACTACCCTAGCGGGAGGGCCTTTCAGCAATGAGCAGTTCTTC.

The chain joins TRBV9 to TRBJ2-1; possibly TRBD2 for D (5 bases). The germline CDR1 and CDR2 sequences are SGDLS and YYNGEE. V was trimmed by 4 bases and J by 8 bases, leaving 16 bases between them. This CDR3 is built from 14 residues. The CDR3 DNA sequence: TGTGCCAGCAGCCCCCCCCGGGGTTTCGATGAGCAGTTCTTC. It translates to CASSPPRGFDEQFF.

In regard to this clone: Distinct nucleotide sequences in the sample also encode this CDR3. The chain combines TRBV19 with TRBJ2-7; 8 nucleotides line up with TRBD1. Germline CDR1 LNHDA, CDR2 SQIVND (reference sequence). V dropped 5 bases and J dropped 6; count of bases not matched to a gene: 3. The CDR3 length is 12 residues. The CDR3 loop is CASSPTGGEQYF. CDR3 nucleotides: TGTGCCAGTAGTCCAACAGGGGGCGAGCAGTACTTC.

The rearrangement links TRBV2 to TRBJ2-2; 7 bases match TRBD2. The CDR3 contains 17 residues. CDR1 is SNHLY and CDR2 is FYNNEI in the germline V gene. V gave up 4 bases and J gave up 0 bases; unmatched junction bases: 8. The CDR3 reads CASSGASGLANTGELFF. CDR3 nucleotides: TGTGCCAGCAGTGGGGCTAGCGGACTCGCGAACACCGGGGAGCTGTTTTTT.

This chain joins TRBV6-5 and TRBJ1-1; no firm D call. CDR1 and CDR2 from the germline V gene are MNHEY and SVGAGI. The CDR3 contains 15 residues. Trimming took off 0 bases at V and 3 bases at J, with 11 bases between the two ends. As DNA, the CDR3 is TGTGCCAGCAGTTACTCTTGGCAGGTCGACACTGAAGCTTTCTTT. As protein: CASSYSWQVDTEAFF.

The chain couples TRBV25-1 to TRBJ2-7, with D possibly being TRBD1 (7 bases). Germline values: CDR1 MGHDK, CDR2 SYGVNS. The V end was cut by 4 bases, the J end by 0 bases, with 16 bases between. The CDR3 runs to 16 residues. The CDR3 sequence is CASSGRRGQLSYEQYF. DNA for the CDR3: TGTGCCAGCAGTGGGAGGAGGGGACAGCTCTCCTACGAGCAGTACTTC.

The J gene is TRBJ1-2, the V gene TRBV4-1, with 7 bases fitting TRBD1. There are 15 residues in the CDR3. Trimming took 4 bases from V and 1 from J; bases not matched to a gene: 6. Germline CDR1 MGHRA, CDR2 YSYEKL. CDR3 sequence: CASSLKTGVNYGYTF. In nucleotides, the CDR3 is TGCGCCAGCAGCCTAAAAACAGGGGTTAACTATGGCTACACCTTC.

J is TRBJ2-5 and V is TRBV11-2; no clear D gene. Gene TRBJ2-7 matches the end of the DNA better, so the J call may be wrong. CDR1 is SGHAT and CDR2 is FQNNGV in the germline V gene. The CDR3 has 14 residues. CDR3 DNA: TGTGCCAGCAGCTTACCTGACGGGTTGTACGAGCAGTACTTC. Translating gives CASSLPDGLYEQYF.